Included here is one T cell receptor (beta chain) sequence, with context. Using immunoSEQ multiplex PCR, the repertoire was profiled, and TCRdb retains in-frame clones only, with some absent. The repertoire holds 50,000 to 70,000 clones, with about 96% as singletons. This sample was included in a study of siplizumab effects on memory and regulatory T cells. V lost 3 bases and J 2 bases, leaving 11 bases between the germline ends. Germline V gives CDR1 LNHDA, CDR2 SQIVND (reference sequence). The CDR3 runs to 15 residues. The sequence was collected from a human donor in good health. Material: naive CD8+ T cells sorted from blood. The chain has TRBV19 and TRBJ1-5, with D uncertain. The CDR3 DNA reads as TGTGCCAGTAGTATGGTCAGGTTGGGCAATCAGCCCCAGCATTTT. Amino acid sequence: CASSMVRLGNQPQHF.